The 18 T cell receptor beta chains reported below all come from one sample, sequenced in a study of blood T cell repertoires in COVID-19. Sequenced by immunoSEQ multiplex PCR; TCRdb stores in-frame clones only, minus some. The sample yields 250,000 or so clones, 90% seen once. Sequenced input: peripheral blood. Source of these receptors: a woman aged 55-70 years with COVID-19, enrolled during active disease.

The V gene is TRBV19, the J gene TRBJ1-2; D uncertain. Trimming took off 9 bases at V and 4 bases at J, with 18 bases between the two ends. This CDR3 region has 14 residues. Per germline, CDR1 LNHDA and CDR2 SQIVND (reference sequence). For the CDR3, the DNA is TGTGCCAGCAAGAGGCGGGGTGGGAGCTATGGCTACACCTTC. Translating it yields CASKRRGGSYGYTF.

The CDR3 is CASSQRTGRDEQFF. CDR3 DNA: TGTGCCAGCAGTCAGAGGACAGGGAGGGATGAGCAGTTCTTC. This chain connects TRBV2 to TRBJ2-1; a weak D match, TRBD1 (8 bases). Trimming shortened V by 5 bases and J by 8 bases, and 16 bases separated the two germline ends. The V gene's germline CDR1 is SNHLY and CDR2 FYNNEI. The CDR3 loop spans 14 amino acids.

V usage is TRBV14 and J usage is TRBJ1-4; 7 nucleotides match TRBD1. Trimming at V came to 1 base and at J to 7 bases, leaving 9 bases not matched to a gene. Germline assignment: CDR1 SGHDN and CDR2 FVKESK. This CDR3 contains 16 residues. The CDR3 DNA reads as TGTGCCAGCAGCCAAGCGGGGGACAGAGCAAGTGAAAAACTGTTTTTT. Translation: CASSQAGDRASEKLFF.

J is TRBJ1-5 and V is TRBV7-2; unclear D gene. The CDR3 loop spans 12 amino acids. Germline V gene lookup returns CDR1 SGHTA and CDR2 FQGNSA. With 3 bases removed from V and 6 bases from J, the gap between germline ends came to 6 bases. CDR3 loop: CASSFVGQPQHF. The CDR3 DNA follows: TGTGCCAGCAGCTTCGTCGGTCAGCCCCAGCATTTT.

This clone occurred once. The chain links TRBV18 to TRBJ1-6, with a possible D match to TRBD1 (5 bases). The CDR3 is 15 residues long. In germline, CDR1 is KGHSH, CDR2 LQKENI. Trimming pared 2 bases from V and 11 bases from J, leaving 16 bases between. The CDR3 is CASSPSAPAGPPLHF. The CDR3 DNA is TGTGCCAGCTCACCATCTGCGCCCGCGGGGCCACCCCTCCACTTT. Using reference TRBV18 and TRBJ1-6 for the parts outside the CDR3, the full variable domain is NAGVMQNPRHLVRRRGQEARLRCSPMKGHSHVYWYRQLPEEGLKFMVYLQKENIIDESGMPKERFSAEFPKEGPSILRIQQVVRGDSAAYFCASSPSAPAGPPLHFGNGTRLTVT.

This chain links TRBV7-2 with TRBJ1-4, with D possibly matching TRBD1 (5 bases). The CDR3 loop spans 16 amino acids. The V end lost 1 base, the J end lost 7 bases, and 16 bases lay between the germline ends. The V gene's germline CDR1 is SGHTA and CDR2 FQGNSA. In nucleotides, the CDR3 is TGTGCCAGCAGCTTAGACCCGGGGGGAGGCCGTGAAAAACTGTTTTTT. This codes for CASSLDPGGGREKLFF. The full variable domain, with the rest looked up from reference TRBV7-2 and TRBJ1-4, is GAGVSQSPSNKVTEKGKDVELRCDPISGHTALYWYRQSLGQGLEFLIYFQGNSAPDKSGLPSDRFSAERTGGSVSTLTIQRTQQEDSAVYLCASSLDPGGGREKLFFGSGTQLSVL.

This chain links TRBV7-2 with TRBJ1-1; D uncertain. This CDR3 has 13 residues. Germline loops: CDR1 SGHTA, CDR2 FQGNSA. The V end lost 3 bases, the J end lost 5 bases, and 10 bases lay between the germline ends. Here the CDR3 reads CASSLPGVTEAFF. The CDR3 DNA reads TGTGCCAGCAGCTTGCCCGGGGTAACTGAAGCTTTCTTT.

The chain has TRBV9 and TRBJ2-1; 11 bases are a match to TRBD1. After removal of 1 base from V and 9 bases from J, the junction contained 12 bases not matched to a gene. The germline V gene encodes CDR1 SGDLS and CDR2 YYNGEE. The CDR3 is 17 residues long. The chain's CDR3 is CASSVTPGQGAGGEQFF. CDR3 coding DNA: TGTGCCAGCAGCGTAACCCCCGGACAGGGGGCTGGGGGTGAGCAGTTCTTC. The full variable domain, rest sourced from reference TRBV9 and TRBJ2-1, is DSGVTQTPKHLITATGQRVTLRCSPRSGDLSVYWYQQSLDQGLQFLIQYYNGEERAKGNILERFSAQQFPDLHSELNLSSLELGDSALYFCASSVTPGQGAGGEQFFGPGTRLTVL.

The chain links TRBV5-4 to TRBJ1-2, with 7 positions matching TRBD1. CDR3 length equals 13 residues. Germline CDR1 is SGHNT and CDR2 is YYREEE (reference sequence). V shed 4 bases, J shed 7 bases, and the junction held 7 bases outside the gene matches. CDR3 protein: CASSPETGSGYTF. The CDR3 DNA reads TGTGCCAGCAGCCCGGAGACAGGGTCTGGCTACACCTTC.

V usage is TRBV4-1 and J usage is TRBJ1-3; D not certain. Germline-derived CDR1 and CDR2 are MGHRA and YSYEKL. The CDR3 runs 17 residues. V dropped 1 base and J dropped 2 bases, with 15 bases sitting between them. In DNA form, the CDR3 reads TGCGCCAGCAGCCAAGCCCCAGGCCCAGCTACTGGAAACACCATATATTTT. Translated: CASSQAPGPATGNTIYF.

The chain links TRBV7-3 to TRBJ2-2; 7 bases line up with TRBD1. Germline assignment: CDR1 SGHTA and CDR2 FQGTGA. The V and J ends lost 5 bases and 3 bases, in that order; junction bases with no gene match: 9. The CDR3 length is 16 residues. The CDR3 sequence: CASSPDRAWDTGELFF. CDR3 coding DNA: TGTGCCAGCAGCCCCGACAGGGCTTGGGACACCGGGGAGCTGTTTTTT. Full variable domain (outside the CDR3, taken from reference TRBV7-3 and TRBJ2-2): GAGVSQTPSNKVTEKGKYVELRCDPISGHTALYWYRQSLGQGPEFLIYFQGTGAADDSGLPNDRFFAVRPEGSVSTLKIQRTERGDSAVYLCASSPDRAWDTGELFFGEGSRLTVL.

CDR3 bases: TGTGCCAGCAGGAGGACTAGCGGATACTCCTACGAGCAGTACTTC. It is translated as CASRRTSGYSYEQYF. The V gene is TRBV6-1, the J gene TRBJ2-7, with TRBD2 matching over 10 bases. V dropped 6 bases and J dropped 0; count of bases not matched to a gene: 5. Looked up from germline, CDR1 is MNHNS and CDR2 is SASEGT. The CDR3 runs 15 residues.

The chain has TRBV29-1 and TRBJ1-1, with 7 bases identical to TRBD1. V trimming: 7 bases; J trimming: 3 bases; junction bases outside the gene matches: 8. Germline V lookup: CDR1 SQVTM, CDR2 ANQGSEA. The CDR3 covers 13 residues. This CDR3 is CSGRGLADTEAFF. Written as DNA, the CDR3 is TGCAGCGGTAGGGGGCTTGCGGACACTGAAGCTTTCTTT.

V is TRBV3-1 (or the pseudogene TRBV3-2) and J is TRBJ1-2; D unresolved. Germline CDR1 is LGHDT and CDR2 is YNNKEL (reference sequence). The CDR3 loop spans 14 amino acids. V was trimmed by 0 bases and J by 7 bases, leaving 12 bases between them. The CDR3 sequence: CASSQDRGGGGYTF. The CDR3 DNA is TGTGCCAGCAGCCAAGATCGGGGAGGCGGTGGCTACACCTTC.

V and J are TRBV9 and TRBJ2-3; TRBD2 aligns across 8 bases. J lost 6 bases, V lost 3 bases, and 12 bases had no gene match. The CDR3 length is 16 residues. Germline V CDR1 and CDR2: SGDLS, YYNGEE. CDR3 protein: CASSDGGSGGSDTQYF. As DNA, the CDR3 is TGTGCCAGCAGCGACGGTGGGAGCGGGGGATCGGATACGCAGTATTTT.

The rearrangement links TRBV9 to TRBJ2-3, with D possibly TRBD1 on 6 matching bases. Germline CDR1 and CDR2: SGDLS and YYNGEE. The germline V and J ends were trimmed by 0 bases and 2 bases, with 10 bases remaining between them. The CDR3 contains 15 residues. In DNA form, the CDR3 reads TGTGCCAGCAGCGTAGCGGCAGGGGCCACAGATACGCAGTATTTT. As protein: CASSVAAGATDTQYF.

This clone was observed once. The chain has TRBV19 and TRBJ1-5, with 10 nucleotides matching TRBD1. V shed 3 bases and J 2 bases; nucleotides not matched to a gene: 4. Germline V CDR1 and CDR2: LNHDA, SQIVND (reference sequence). The CDR3 runs 16 residues. DNA of the CDR3: TGTGCCAGTAGTATCAGGACAGGGGGTGGCAATCAGCCCCAGCATTTT. It yields the protein CASSIRTGGGNQPQHF.

This chain connects TRBV5-1 to TRBJ1-4; D might be TRBD1 (6 bases). Germline V gives CDR1 SGHRS, CDR2 YFSETQ. V lost 0 bases, J lost 7 bases, and 19 bases lay in between. This CDR3 region has 17 residues. CDR3 in DNA: TGCGCCAGCAGCTTGGGCATTCCAGGGGCTAGAGGTGAAAAACTGTTTTTT. Encoded protein: CASSLGIPGARGEKLFF.